The subject of this entry is one T cell receptor (beta chain). What antigen it recognizes has not been identified. Within one base of it there is no much larger clone, and no base qualities were kept. This specimen comes from a study of T cell changes during pregnancy in multiple sclerosis (dated 2019 in TCRdb). Background for the entire study: Changes in the T cell repertoire over the course of pregnancy were examined in this study in women with multiple sclerosis.

The library was built by means of the immunoSEQ multiplex PCR assay. Drawn from immuneACCESS, this table holds only the in-frame rearrangements with V and J called that TCRdb kept. Clones are partly lost; checked studies trace under half to an unresolved V gene and leave the rest unexplained. This sample gives roughly 80,000 clones in total; 89% of them show up just once. The biggest ten clones account for approximately 2% of the sample. CDR1 and CDR2, looked up from the germline V gene, are ENHRY and SYGVKD. Inclusive of the bounding cysteine and phenylalanine, the CDR3 is 13 residues long. Kept here is only the CDR3 DNA, which spans 39 bases and is read in frame from base 1. V is shortened by 8 bases, J by 1 base, and the region joining them spans 12 bases.

The sample was peripheral blood, taken before pregnancy. The chain couples TRBV10-3 to TRBJ2-7; TRBD2 is possibly the D segment (5 matching bases). The sequence was collected from a female donor with multiple sclerosis, enrolled in a pregnancy study. The CDR3 here reads CAIGPGGSYEQYF. The DNA reads TGTGCCATCGGACCGGGCGGGTCCTACGAGCAGTACTTC.